The following is a T cell receptor (beta chain) sequence with its context. Its antigen is still unknown. The sample comes from a study of CXCR3-negative and CXCR3-positive naive CD8 T cells. Researchers prepared the TRB cDNA libraries using 5' RACE with UMI labels. TCRdb reanalyzed the 5' RACE reads and collapses them to one entry per CDR3 protein, without DNA. The sample holds about 63,000 distinct CDR3 sequences. The CDR3 loop spans 15 amino acids. The germline V gene encodes CDR1 SGHDT and CDR2 YYEEEE. Regarding the study as a whole: Post-cryopreservation CXCR3 expression was partly diminished, and the bulk of assays employed fresh PBMCs. Naive CXCR3-positive cells had TRB CDR3s more hydrophobic than those of CXCR3-negative naive cells.

Specimen: naive CXCR3+ CD8+ T cells from blood. Described subset: CD45RO-CCR7+CD27+CD95- naive CD8+ T cells expressing CXCR3 (TNR3+). The TCR sequence derives from a human donor in good health. Some clones in this sample may be carry-over from other donors' samples. The chain joins TRBV5-6 to TRBJ2-6. The CDR3 protein is CASSNRTTGANVLTF.